This TCR beta chain was observed in a study of blood T cell repertoires in COVID-19. As for the study in general: The United States, Italy and Spain supplied acute and convalescent COVID-19 samples.

Per the germline V gene, CDR1 is LNHDA and CDR2 is SQIVND (reference sequence). The CDR3 totals 15 residues. Trimming took 5 bases from V and 2 from J; bases not matched to a gene: 6. The repertoire was sequenced with immunoSEQ multiplex PCR; TCRdb's copy has only in-frame clones and lacks some. The sample contains 65,000 to 75,000 clones, 89% of which appear only once. The chain carries TRBV19 and TRBJ2-1; 7 bases fit TRBD2. The specimen was peripheral blood. The TCR originated in a woman aged 45-60 years with active COVID-19. The CDR3 DNA follows: TGTGCCAGTAGTCGTCCAAGCGGGACCTACAATGAGCAGTTCTTC. Its translation: CASSRPSGTYNEQFF.